These 27 T cell receptor beta chains were sequenced from one sample in a study of shared clonotypes between healthy human individuals. This table comes from immunoSEQ multiplex PCR, and its TCRdb copy is limited to in-frame clones, with some not included. Of about 2 million clones in the sample, approximately 95% were seen once. The specimen was naive CD4+ T cells sorted from blood. Subset meaning: CD45RA+ positively selected. The receptors derive from a man in his late teens or twenties in good health.

The rearrangement uses TRBV20-1 and TRBJ2-7; no definite D call. Trimming removed 5 bases at V and 6 bases at J, with 11 bases between. Germline-derived CDR1 and CDR2 are DFQATT and SNEGSKA (reference sequence). The CDR3 spans 11 residues. CDR3 amino acids: CSAPSTGEQYF. The CDR3 nucleotides read TGCAGTGCTCCAAGCACCGGCGAGCAGTACTTC.

CDR3 nucleotide sequence: TGCGCCAGCAGAAACGGAGGGCCTAATGAAAAACTGTTTTTT. Amino acids: CASRNGGPNEKLFF. The J gene is TRBJ1-4, the V gene TRBV5-1; no clear D. CDR1 and CDR2 (germline): SGHRS, YFSETQ. The CDR3 totals 14 residues. The germline V and J ends were trimmed by 5 bases and 3 bases, with 11 bases remaining between them.

The chain joins TRBV4-3 to TRBJ2-2; TRBD2 aligns across 8 bases. CDR1 LGHNA and CDR2 YSLEER come from the germline V gene. V gave up 0 bases and J gave up 5 bases; unmatched junction bases: 5. This CDR3 region has 16 residues. CDR3: CASSQDREGGTGELFF. The CDR3 nucleotides are TGCGCCAGCAGCCAAGATCGGGAGGGTGGGACCGGGGAGCTGTTTTTT.

Comment on this clone: This sample also contains other DNA sequences that code for the same CDR3. The gene calls are TRBV30 and TRBJ1-1; no firm D call. CDR1 GTSNPN and CDR2 SVGIG come from the germline V gene (reference sequence). V shed 0 bases and J shed 1 base, with 6 bases lying between them. This CDR3 contains 13 residues. CDR3 DNA sequence: TGTGCCTGGAGTGTATCAGAGAACACTGAAGCTTTCTTT. It codes for CAWSVSENTEAFF.

This chain uses TRBV5-6 with TRBJ2-1, with 9 nucleotides matching TRBD1. With V trimmed by 4 bases and J by 6 bases, 8 bases remained unmatched. Germline assignment: CDR1 SGHDT and CDR2 YYEEEE. The CDR3 consists of 15 residues. This chain's CDR3 is CASSKDRGLGNEQFF. The CDR3 bases are TGTGCCAGCAGCAAGGACAGGGGCCTTGGCAATGAGCAGTTCTTC.

The chain links TRBV6-6 to TRBJ1-1; D not resolved. The germline V gene has CDR1 MNHNY and CDR2 SVGAGI (reference sequence). Deletions cut 5 bases from V and 0 bases from J, with 13 bases between. The CDR3 covers 15 residues. The CDR3 loop reads CASSTIQGMNTEAFF. The DNA for the CDR3 is TGTGCCAGCAGTACTATACAAGGAATGAACACTGAAGCTTTCTTT.

CDR3 residues: CASSQVSGDSGYGYTF. The CDR3 DNA follows: TGCGCCAGCAGCCAAGTATCTGGAGACTCGGGCTATGGCTACACCTTC. The rearrangement uses TRBV4-1 and TRBJ1-2; D not certain. CDR3 length: 16 residues. V dropped 1 base and J dropped 4 bases, with 16 bases sitting between them. Germline V CDR1 and CDR2: MGHRA, YSYEKL.

DNA for the CDR3: TGTGCCAGCAGCCGAAACGACAGATTTAATGAAAAACTGTTTTTT. Its translation: CASSRNDRFNEKLFF. The chain has TRBV6-5 and TRBJ1-4; perhaps TRBD1 as D (5 bases). Germline V gives CDR1 MNHEY, CDR2 SVGAGI. The CDR3 totals 15 residues. Trimming removed 6 bases at V and 4 bases at J, with 15 bases between.

This clone was detected a few times. The chain carries TRBV19 and TRBJ1-5; no clear D gene. The CDR3 length is 15 residues. Germline CDR1 LNHDA, CDR2 SQIVND (reference sequence). Trimming shortened V by 6 bases and J by 4 bases, and 16 bases separated the two germline ends. CDR3 sequence: CASRIGPGPNQPQHF. CDR3 nucleotides: TGTGCCAGTAGGATCGGTCCAGGTCCTAATCAGCCCCAGCATTTT.

The CDR3 DNA reads as TGTGCCAGCGGGACTTTTCAAGAGACCCAGTACTTC. Protein product: CASGTFQETQYF. V gene TRBV6-5 combines with J gene TRBJ2-5; TRBD2 might be the D (6 bases). The CDR3 has 12 residues. Germline CDR1 reads MNHEY; CDR2 reads SVGAGI. Trimming took 8 bases from V and 2 from J, leaving 9 bases between them.

The chain employs TRBV7-6 and TRBJ2-5, with D possibly being TRBD1 (6 bases). Germline V gives CDR1 SGHVS, CDR2 FNYEAQ. Trimming left V 5 bases short and J 13 bases short, with 17 bases between. The length of the CDR3 is 12 residues. The DNA of the CDR3 is TGTGCCAGCAGCCAGGGGTTGGGTAATGCGTACTTC. As protein: CASSQGLGNAYF.

This chain joins TRBV2 and TRBJ1-2, with D possibly being TRBD1 (6 bases). The length of the CDR3 is 14 residues. The germline V gene encodes CDR1 SNHLY and CDR2 FYNNEI. The V gene lost 3 bases and the J gene lost 8 bases, with 16 bases spanning the gap. CDR3 sequence: CASSETTGTGGYTF. In DNA form, the CDR3 reads TGTGCCAGCAGTGAGACGACAGGCACAGGGGGCTACACCTTC.

A note on this clone: This specimen includes other DNA sequences encoding the same CDR3. The V call is TRBV30, the J call TRBJ1-2; no clear D. The V gene's germline CDR1 is GTSNPN and CDR2 SVGIG (reference sequence). V was pared by 0 bases and J by 7 bases, with 6 bases between. This CDR3 contains 11 residues. Written as DNA, the CDR3 is TGTGCCTGGAGTGTAGCGGGTGGCTACACCTTC. This codes for CAWSVAGGYTF.

The rearrangement joins TRBV25-1 to TRBJ1-2; weak D call: TRBD1 (5 bases). Per the germline V gene, CDR1 is MGHDK and CDR2 is SYGVNS. The CDR3 runs to 12 residues. The ends were cut back, 6 bases at V and 8 bases at J, with 13 bases in the middle. In DNA form, the CDR3 reads TGTGCCAGCAGCGGGGCGAAATCCGGCTACACCTTC. This codes for CASSGAKSGYTF.

About this clone: The same CDR3 also results from other DNA sequences found in this sample. J is TRBJ1-5 and V is TRBV18; maybe TRBD1 (5 bases). V lost 5 bases and J 2 bases, leaving 7 bases between the germline ends. The CDR3 has 13 residues. Germline V lookup: CDR1 KGHSH, CDR2 LQKENI. CDR3 amino acids: CASSGDGNQPQHF. The CDR3 DNA sequence: TGTGCCAGCTCAGGGGACGGCAATCAGCCCCAGCATTTT.

The chain's CDR3 is CASSLWGVDNEQFF. The CDR3 coding sequence is TGTGCCAGCAGCTTGTGGGGGGTGGACAATGAGCAGTTCTTC. The V gene is TRBV7-9, the J gene TRBJ2-1, with a possible D match to TRBD2 (6 bases). The CDR3 totals 14 residues. V was pared by 3 bases and J by 5 bases, with 11 bases between. In germline, CDR1 is SEHNR, CDR2 FQNEAQ (reference sequence).

With regard to this clone: This sample includes further DNA sequences coding for the same CDR3. This chain joins TRBV2 and TRBJ1-5; D may be TRBD1 (6 bases). V lost 3 bases, J lost 3 bases, and 9 bases lay in between. CDR3 length equals 14 residues. The V gene's germline CDR1 is SNHLY and CDR2 FYNNEI. Here the CDR3 DNA reads TGTGCCAGCAGTGAGGGACAAAACAATCAGCCCCAGCATTTT. Its protein product is CASSEGQNNQPQHF.

V usage is TRBV7-2 and J usage is TRBJ2-7; D assignment may be TRBD1 or TRBD2 (5 bases each). The germline V gene has CDR1 SGHTA and CDR2 FQGNSA. The CDR3 runs to 15 residues. With 5 bases removed from V and 6 bases from J, the gap between germline ends came to 20 bases. The CDR3 sequence is CASSLWDGVAGEQYF. The CDR3, as DNA: TGTGCCAGCAGCCTTTGGGACGGTGTTGCGGGCGAGCAGTACTTC.

The chain uses TRBV10-2 and TRBJ2-1; TRBD2 agrees at 8 bases. V lost 7 bases, J lost 8 bases, and 7 bases stayed unmatched. This CDR3 region has 13 residues. Germline assignment: CDR1 WSHSY and CDR2 SAAADI. Here the CDR3 reads CASTGLAFYEQFF. CDR3 in DNA: TGCGCCAGCACCGGACTAGCTTTCTATGAGCAGTTCTTC.

CDR3 amino acids: CASSLRALENTEAFF. For the CDR3, the DNA is TGCGCCAGCAGCTTAAGGGCTCTCGAGAACACTGAAGCTTTCTTT. The J gene is TRBJ1-1, the V gene TRBV5-1; D gene unclear. Germline V gene lookup returns CDR1 SGHRS and CDR2 YFSETQ. This CDR3 has 15 amino acids. V dropped 2 bases and J dropped 1 base, with 12 bases sitting between them.

The genes are TRBV5-1 and TRBJ2-3; TRBD2 aligns across 8 bases. V was pared by 4 bases and J by 4 bases, with 11 bases of the junction left unmatched. Germline V gene sequence: CDR1 SGHRS, CDR2 YFSETQ. CDR3 length: 16 amino acids. The CDR3 DNA reads TGCGCCAGCAGCCCCGCGGCGGGGGGAGGGGCAGATACGCAGTATTTT. It specifies CASSPAAGGGADTQYF.

This clone has a single count. The rearrangement links TRBV10-3 to TRBJ2-1; the D is unclear. Trimming left V 3 bases short and J 9 bases short, with 12 bases between. The CDR3 has 13 residues. Looked up from germline, CDR1 is ENHRY and CDR2 is SYGVKD. In nucleotides, the CDR3 is TGTGCCATCAGTGACGGGCAAGGTCTTGAGCAGTTCTTC. Translation gives CAISDGQGLEQFF.

The chain is built from TRBV6-1 and TRBJ2-1; 7 nucleotides match TRBD1. The V gene's germline CDR1 is MNHNS and CDR2 SASEGT. Trimming at V came to 5 bases and at J to 2 bases, leaving 3 bases not matched to a gene. The length of the CDR3 is 14 residues. The CDR3 here is CASSPTGPYNEQFF. The CDR3 DNA reads as TGTGCCAGCAGTCCGACAGGGCCCTACAATGAGCAGTTCTTC.

The table lists this clone with a count of one. The chain carries TRBV5-1 and TRBJ2-3; 11 bases agree with TRBD2. This CDR3 region has 17 residues. The trim removed 0 bases at V and 6 bases at J, leaving 9 bases unmatched. Germline V gene sequence: CDR1 SGHRS, CDR2 YFSETQ. CDR3 amino acids: CASSLVLTSGGPDTQYF. CDR3 coding DNA: TGCGCCAGCAGCTTGGTCCTAACTAGCGGGGGCCCTGATACGCAGTATTTT.

This chain uses TRBV6-6 with TRBJ1-4, with 7 bases aligning to TRBD1. CDR3 length: 14 residues. CDR1 is MNHNY and CDR2 is SVGAGI in the germline V gene (reference sequence). V lost 6 bases to trimming and J lost 8 bases; unmatched junction nucleotides: 9. CDR3 in DNA: TGTGCCAGCAGGAACAGGGGCGGTGGGGAAAAACTGTTTTTT. It is translated as CASRNRGGGEKLFF.

This clone has only one observation. Germline is not matched at one junction end, which may reflect a read error. The chain uses TRBV7-7 and TRBJ2-7; TRBD1 aligns across 7 bases. CDR1 SSHAT and CDR2 FNYEAQ come from the germline V gene (reference sequence). The CDR3 runs 15 residues. DNA for the CDR3: TGTGCTAGCAGTCTGGGACCGGGACAGACCTACGAGCAGTACTTC. Amino acid sequence: CASSLGPGQTYEQYF.

Concerning this clone itself: Other DNA sequences of this sample code for an identical CDR3. CDR3 sequence: CASSSRGGGYTF. The DNA for the CDR3 is TGTGCCAGCAGTTCCCGAGGTGGTGGCTACACCTTC. The rearrangement uses TRBV6-5 and TRBJ1-2; no reliable D call. V dropped 4 bases and J dropped 7 bases, with 10 bases sitting between them. Germline lookup yields CDR1 MNHEY and CDR2 SVGAGI. CDR3 size: 12 residues.